Following are 10 T cell receptor beta chains from one sample sequenced in a study of chemoradiotherapy in HPV16-positive cancers. TCRdb keeps only in-frame clones here, not all; method: immunoSEQ multiplex PCR. The sample has about 2,000 clones, under 90% seen once. The source was tumor tissue, collected from a patient who underwent chemoradiotherapy. Source of these receptors: a human donor with HPV-associated anogenital cancer.

This clone appeared a few times. This rearrangement joins TRBV15 to TRBJ2-2; 7 positions agree with TRBD1. The CDR3 spans 14 residues. V lost 6 bases to trimming and J lost 7 bases; unmatched junction nucleotides: 8. Germline CDR1 is LNHNV and CDR2 is YYDKDF (reference sequence). The CDR3 sequence: CATSTYRGFGELFF. In nucleotides, the CDR3 is TGTGCCACCAGTACCTACAGGGGATTCGGGGAGCTGTTTTTT.

The chain recombines TRBV28 with TRBJ1-1; D not resolved. Germline lookup yields CDR1 MDHEN and CDR2 SYDVKM. The CDR3 is 14 amino acids. V dropped 9 bases and J dropped 4 bases, with 18 bases sitting between them. The CDR3 sequence: CASLRLGFGTEAFF. The CDR3 DNA sequence: TGTGCCAGTTTACGTCTGGGGTTCGGCACTGAAGCTTTCTTT.

V is TRBV9 and J is TRBJ2-1; maybe TRBD2 (6 bases). The germline V gene encodes CDR1 SGDLS and CDR2 YYNGEE. V was pared by 0 bases and J by 5 bases, with 15 bases between. The CDR3 is 16 amino acids. CDR3 region: CASSVAFMGGNNEQFF. The CDR3 bases are TGTGCCAGCAGCGTAGCCTTTATGGGGGGAAACAATGAGCAGTTCTTC.

J is TRBJ2-5 and V is TRBV19; D remains ambiguous. V was clipped by 6 bases and J by 1 base, with 18 bases between them. Germline values: CDR1 LNHDA, CDR2 SQIVND (reference sequence). This CDR3 region has 16 residues. Here the CDR3 DNA reads TGTGCCAGTAGCTACGGTGAAGGAACCAGCCAAGAGACCCAGTACTTC. It yields the protein CASSYGEGTSQETQYF.

The V gene is TRBV5-8, the J gene TRBJ1-5; no clear D. Germline-derived CDR1 and CDR2 are SGHTS and YDEGEE. The CDR3 consists of 17 residues. Trimming left V 0 bases short and J 0 bases short, with 13 bases between. CDR3 coding DNA: TGTGCCAGCAGCTTGGGGACTAGCGGCTATAGCAATCAGCCCCAGCATTTT. This gives the protein CASSLGTSGYSNQPQHF. Full variable domain (remainder filled in from reference TRBV5-8 and TRBJ1-5): EAGVTQSPTHLIKTRGQQATLRCSPISGHTSVYWYQQALGLGLQFLLWYDEGEERNRGNFPPRFSGRQFPNYSSELNVNALELEDSALYLCASSLGTSGYSNQPQHFGDGTRLSIL.

This chain joins TRBV18 and TRBJ1-5; TRBD1 might be the D (6 bases). This CDR3 comprises 19 residues. Germline CDR1 KGHSH, CDR2 LQKENI. The V end lost 4 bases, the J end lost 0 bases, and 22 bases lay between the germline ends. The DNA of the CDR3 is TGTGCCAGCTCACGGACCGGGACATCCGTGTCTGATAGCAATCAGCCCCAGCATTTT. Residues: CASSRTGTSVSDSNQPQHF.

This clone was counted once. The chain joins TRBV21-1 to TRBJ1-2. TRBV21-1 is a pseudogene locus. The CDR3 contains 15 residues. The CDR3, as DNA: TGTGCCAGCAGCAAGGGTCAAGACCCCAACTATGGCTACACCTTC. This translates into CASSKGQDPNYGYTF.

This chain joins TRBV27 and TRBJ2-6; D perhaps matches TRBD1 (6 bases). Trimming shortened V by 6 bases and J by 2 bases, and 11 bases separated the two germline ends. Germline assignment: CDR1 MNHEY and CDR2 SMNVEV (reference sequence). This CDR3 has 15 amino acids. The DNA for the CDR3 is TGTGCCAGCAGCCCAAACAGGGCTGGGGCCAACGTCCTGACTTTC. Amino acids: CASSPNRAGANVLTF.

This clone showed up just once. The gene calls are TRBV7-5 and TRBJ2-7. TRBV7-5 is tagged as a pseudogene. The CDR3 consists of 17 residues. CDR3 nucleotides: TGTGCCAGAAGCTTAGTAAACAGTCAAAGGAGCTCCTACGAGCAGTACGTC. Protein: CARSLVNSQRSSYEQYV.

This sequence joins TRBV7-9 and TRBJ1-4, with TRBD1 identical over 9 bases. The junction had 5 bases not matched to a gene; V was cut back by 5 bases and J by 7 bases. The length of the CDR3 is 14 residues. Looked up from germline, CDR1 is SEHNR and CDR2 is FQNEAQ (reference sequence). CDR3 sequence (DNA): TGTGCCAGCAGCCCTACAGGGGGCTTTGAAAAACTGTTTTTT. Protein product: CASSPTGGFEKLFF.